This T cell receptor beta chain was sequenced for a study of blood T cell repertoires in COVID-19. V gave up 6 bases and J gave up 6 bases; unmatched junction bases: 14. The V gene's germline CDR1 is LNHDA and CDR2 SQIVND (reference sequence). The CDR3 consists of 16 residues. The repertoire was sequenced with immunoSEQ multiplex PCR; TCRdb's copy has only in-frame clones and lacks some. The data contain 200,000 to 300,000 clones, 70% to 90% of them seen just once; the ten biggest clones take up approximately 3.5%. Participants were aged roughly 18 to 89 years, lived in 25 or so US areas, and enrolled virtually.

The sample consisted of PBMCs or T cells enriched from blood (not recorded which). V is TRBV19 and J is TRBJ2-3; 8 bases are a match to TRBD2. This sequence was found in a woman aged 40 to 49 with acute COVID-19. DNA of the CDR3: TGTGCCAGTAGCCCTCCAAGGAGCGGGAGCGTTGATACGCAGTATTTT. It translates to CASSPPRSGSVDTQYF.